This paragraph covers one T cell receptor (beta chain) sequence. Its antigen is unknown. The CDR3 has 17 amino acids. Trimming removed 0 bases at V and 0 bases at J, with 13 bases between. CDR1 is MDHEN and CDR2 is SYDVKM in the germline V gene. Several immunoSEQ plates held equal portions of the genomic DNA taken from each subset. Some clones are missing from TCRdb's copy, which holds only in-frame ones; the method was immunoSEQ multiplex PCR. Of about 680,000 clones listed, 92% were seen once; the top ten hold 20% to 25%. The sample comes from a study of shared clonotypes between healthy human individuals. The naive CD8 fraction comprised CD45RO-negative cells positively selected for CCR7 and excluded terminally differentiated effector memory CD45RA+ cells. Points from the study as a whole: The naive CD4 repertoires of a handful of donors were compared, and around 4.7% of clonotypes were shared.

The source of this sequence is a man aged 25 to 45 in good health. Sequencing was done on a sample of naive CD8+ T cells sorted from blood. The gene calls are TRBV28 and TRBJ2-3; the D gene is possibly TRBD2 (6 bases). The CDR3 loop reads CASSLWLEGSSTDTQYF. The CDR3 bases are TGTGCCAGCAGTTTATGGCTGGAGGGGTCTAGCACAGATACGCAGTATTTT.